The clone carrying this TCR beta chain turned up a few times. V was trimmed by 2 bases and J by 0 bases, leaving 4 bases between them. Germline CDR1 is MNHEY and CDR2 is SMNVEV (reference sequence). The CDR3 sequence is 13 residues long. This sample was taken from a study of T cells in localized non-small cell lung cancer. Profiling relied on immunoSEQ multiplex PCR, and the TCRdb table lists in-frame clones only, not all of them. Here the sample spans roughly 40,000 clones, about 87% being singletons. The rearrangement joins TRBV27 to TRBJ1-1; D remains ambiguous. The sample was peripheral blood, taken before any cancer treatment. The sequence derives from a man aged 18 to 49 with stage I lung adenocarcinoma. CDR3 bases: TGTGCCAGCAGTTTAACCATGAACACTGAAGCTTTCTTT. It encodes CASSLTMNTEAFF.